This TCR beta chain appears in the sequencing data of a study of OX40 agonist ivuxolimab in advanced cancers. This table comes from immunoSEQ multiplex PCR, and its TCRdb copy is limited to in-frame clones, with some not included. Among approximately 76,000 clones listed, approximately 93% were seen once. V shed 4 bases and J 5 bases; nucleotides not matched to a gene: 6. Germline V CDR1 and CDR2: MDHEN, SYDVKM. The CDR3 is 15 amino acids. This sample comprised CD4+ or CD8+ T cells sorted from blood, obtained in a trial of the OX40 agonist ivuxolimab. The clonotype comes from an adult with an advanced solid tumor such as melanoma, head and neck, liver or kidney cancer. The chain couples TRBV28 to TRBJ2-2; 8 positions match TRBD2. CDR3 amino acids: CASSSAGEGTGELFF. The CDR3 region has the DNA TGTGCCAGCAGTTCAGCGGGGGAAGGAACCGGGGAGCTGTTTTTT. Combining the CDR3 with reference TRBV28 and TRBJ2-2 gives the whole variable domain DVKVTQSSRYLVKRTGEKVFLECVQDMDHENMFWYRQDPGLGLRLIYFSYDVKMKEKGDIPEGYSVSREKKERFSLILESASTNQTSMYLCASSSAGEGTGELFFGEGSRLTVL.